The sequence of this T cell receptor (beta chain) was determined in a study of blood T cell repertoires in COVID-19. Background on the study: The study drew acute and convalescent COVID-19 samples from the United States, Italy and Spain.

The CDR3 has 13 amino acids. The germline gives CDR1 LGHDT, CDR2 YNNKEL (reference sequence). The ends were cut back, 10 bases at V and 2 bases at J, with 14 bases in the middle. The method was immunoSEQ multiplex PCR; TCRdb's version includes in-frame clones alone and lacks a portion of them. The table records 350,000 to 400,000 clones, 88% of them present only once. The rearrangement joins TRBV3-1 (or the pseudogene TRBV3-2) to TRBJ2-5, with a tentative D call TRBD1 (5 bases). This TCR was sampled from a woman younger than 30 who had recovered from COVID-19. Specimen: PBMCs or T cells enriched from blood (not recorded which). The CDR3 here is CATKTQGQETQYF. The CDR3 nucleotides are TGTGCCACCAAAACGCAGGGACAAGAGACCCAGTACTTC.